The T cell receptor (beta chain) under discussion was sequenced for a study of cytomegalovirus exposure and HLA in healthy donors. At the level of the study: Across almost 400 genotyped donors, approximately 81% landed in the Caucasian-associated ancestry cluster.

The CDR3 totals 14 residues. Germline-derived CDR1 and CDR2 are MNHEY and SVGAGI. The trim removed 1 base at V and 5 bases at J, leaving 2 bases unmatched. In its sample, this clone was seen a few times. Primers: 60 Vbeta forward and 13 Jbeta reverse. Here immunoSEQ multiplex PCR was the method, and the copy in TCRdb shows in-frame clones only, minus some. The repertoire has fewer than 200,000 clones, roughly 80% of them found once; the top ten carry over 2.5%. The specimen was PBMCs. This TCR came from a female donor in good health and CMV-seronegative. The chain employs TRBV6-5 and TRBJ2-1, with TRBD2 matching 7 bases. The CDR3 loop reads CASSYWGGNNEQFF. The CDR3 coding sequence is TGTGCCAGCAGTTACTGGGGGGGGAACAATGAGCAGTTCTTC.